This paragraph reports one TCR beta chain. The data stem from a study of blood T cell repertoires in COVID-19. The repertoire was sequenced with immunoSEQ multiplex PCR; TCRdb's copy has only in-frame clones and lacks some. The sample has approximately 210,000 clones, roughly 90% seen once. The V gene lost 0 bases and the J gene lost 6 bases, with 14 bases spanning the gap. Germline values: CDR1 LGHNA, CDR2 YSLEER. The CDR3 consists of 15 residues. Sequencing was done on a sample of PBMCs or T cells enriched from blood (not recorded which). The V gene is TRBV4-3, the J gene TRBJ1-2; tentative D call: TRBD1 (5 bases). The clonotype was recovered from a woman aged 25 to 39 who had recovered from COVID-19. CDR3 loop: CASSQDGREGDGYTF. The CDR3 DNA is TGCGCCAGCAGCCAAGATGGGCGGGAAGGGGATGGCTACACCTTC.